This TCR beta chain was recorded in a study of blood T cell repertoires in COVID-19. As for the study in general: Acute-phase and convalescent COVID-19 samples originated in the United States, Italy and Spain. Sources were T cells, B-cell-depleted T cells, or PBMCs; the material itself was cDNA or gDNA.

Authors' processing steps: Reference gene primer amplification in the assay estimated nucleated cell counts. Only in-frame clones appear in the TCRdb table, and some are missing; sequencing was by immunoSEQ multiplex PCR. The V and J calls and clone size were taken over from that table, and D and trimming were inferred from the DNA. Of about 160,000 clones listed, 82% are singletons. V shed 4 bases and J 1 base; nucleotides not matched to a gene: 6. From germline, CDR1 is WSHSY and CDR2 SAAADI. The CDR3 is made up of 16 amino acids. Material for sequencing was peripheral blood. The V call is TRBV10-2, the J call TRBJ2-2; 7 bases fit TRBD1. The receptor was derived from a woman aged 80 or older with active or convalescent COVID-19. CDR3: CASSGPGQKNTGELFF. The CDR3 DNA sequence: TGCGCCAGCAGTGGACCGGGACAGAAGAACACCGGGGAGCTGTTTTTT.